The 16 T cell receptor beta chains in this list originate from one sample, sequenced in a study of shared clonotypes between healthy human individuals. The data were produced by immunoSEQ multiplex PCR, yet TCRdb's version contains in-frame clones alone and is incomplete. The repertoire holds about 480,000 clones, with about 80% as singletons. Sample: PBMCs. These receptors all come from a middle-aged woman in good health. Some clones in this sample may be carry-over from other donors' samples.

The V call is TRBV27, the J call TRBJ1-2; 10 bases are shared with TRBD1. The CDR3 is 15 amino acids. V shed 5 bases and J 2 bases; nucleotides not matched to a gene: 5. Germline CDR1 reads MNHEY; CDR2 reads SMNVEV (reference sequence). CDR3 residues: CASSPPGQGNYGYTF. DNA of the CDR3: TGTGCCAGCAGTCCGCCGGGACAGGGGAACTATGGCTACACCTTC.

The chain links TRBV30 to TRBJ2-7; 7 nucleotides agree with TRBD1. There are 13 residues in the CDR3. Trimming removed 3 bases from V and 7 bases from J; junction bases left unmatched: 9. Germline V gives CDR1 GTSNPN, CDR2 SVGIG (reference sequence). The CDR3 coding sequence is TGTGCCTGGAGCGGCAGGGGGTTGGGTGAGCAGTACTTC. The encoded protein is CAWSGRGLGEQYF.

This chain uses TRBV7-2 with TRBJ2-5; D gene uncertain. The CDR3 is made up of 16 amino acids. V lost 1 base, J lost 5 bases, and 17 bases lay in between. From germline, CDR1 is SGHTA and CDR2 FQGNSA. The CDR3 bases are TGTGCCAGCAGCTTAGGGCGGTTGGGGTCATGGGAGACCCAGTACTTC. It translates to CASSLGRLGSWETQYF. Supplemented by reference TRBV7-2 and TRBJ2-5, the full variable domain reads GAGVSQSPSNKVTEKGKDVELRCDPISGHTALYWYRQSLGQGLEFLIYFQGNSAPDKSGLPSDRFSAERTGGSVSTLTIQRTQQEDSAVYLCASSLGRLGSWETQYFGPGTRLLVL.

This clone was recorded once. This chain joins TRBV27 and TRBJ2-1; 8 bases fit TRBD2. The CDR3 totals 16 residues. Germline assignment: CDR1 MNHEY and CDR2 SMNVEV (reference sequence). Unmatched junction bases numbered 15, after V lost 6 bases and J lost 8 bases. Here the CDR3 reads CASRSPRSGSVDEQFF. CDR3 in DNA: TGTGCCAGCAGATCCCCGCGGAGCGGGAGTGTGGATGAGCAGTTCTTC.

The V and J genes are TRBV5-1 and TRBJ2-1; D is uncertain. Trimming stripped 4 bases from V and 0 bases from J, with 11 bases between. The CDR3 loop spans 15 amino acids. Germline V gives CDR1 SGHRS, CDR2 YFSETQ. The DNA for the CDR3 is TGCGCCAGCAGCCCAGACATCAACTCCTACAATGAGCAGTTCTTC. Translation: CASSPDINSYNEQFF.

This rearrangement joins TRBV5-1 to TRBJ1-2; D call uncertain. The CDR3 covers 15 residues. Germline CDR1 SGHRS, CDR2 YFSETQ. Trimming took off 3 bases at V and 2 bases at J, with 14 bases between the two ends. The CDR3 loop reads CASSSGRLPNYGYTF. The CDR3 bases are TGCGCCAGCAGCTCCGGACGGTTGCCAAACTATGGCTACACCTTC.

V gene TRBV2 combines with J gene TRBJ2-1; 9 nucleotides match TRBD1. The CDR3 is made up of 14 amino acids. Germline CDR1 is SNHLY and CDR2 is FYNNEI. Trimming removed 3 bases from V and 7 bases from J; junction bases left unmatched: 4. CDR3 in DNA: TGTGCCAGCAGTGACGGGACAGGGCGGAATGAGCAGTTCTTC. It yields the protein CASSDGTGRNEQFF.

This clone was counted many times. The chain has TRBV9 and TRBJ1-1, with D hard to call. V lost 0 bases, J lost 3 bases, and 9 bases lay in between. In germline, CDR1 is SGDLS, CDR2 YYNGEE. The CDR3 loop spans 14 amino acids. The CDR3 DNA reads as TGTGCCAGCAGCGTAGGGCAAAGAGACACTGAAGCTTTCTTT. It is translated as CASSVGQRDTEAFF.

The chain joins TRBV18 to TRBJ2-5; D not resolved. The germline CDR1 and CDR2 sequences are KGHSH and LQKENI. The CDR3 has 12 residues. V lost 6 bases to trimming and J lost 4 bases, with 9 bases between them. CDR3 sequence reads: CASSRDGETQYF. The CDR3 DNA reads as TGTGCCAGCTCTAGGGATGGAGAGACCCAGTACTTC.

The chain links TRBV6-5 to TRBJ2-5, with 7 bases aligning to TRBD1. Per germline, CDR1 MNHEY and CDR2 SVGAGI. CDR3 length equals 14 residues. V lost 6 bases and J lost 1; bases outside the gene matches: 5. CDR3 amino acids: CASRNRGPQETQYF. The CDR3 DNA reads as TGTGCCAGCAGAAACAGGGGCCCCCAAGAGACCCAGTACTTC.

This clone was seen only once. The chain is built from TRBV5-1 and TRBJ2-5, with 11 bases that match TRBD1. CDR1 is SGHRS, CDR2 YFSETQ, per germline. Unmatched junction bases numbered 10, after V lost 7 bases and J lost 5 bases. This CDR3 region has 15 residues. Here the CDR3 reads CASCYDGQGAETQYF. The CDR3 DNA reads TGCGCCAGCTGTTATGACGGACAGGGGGCTGAGACCCAGTACTTC.

This chain connects TRBV23-1 to TRBJ2-7; tentatively, D is TRBD1 (5 bases). TRBV23-1 counts as an open reading frame of uncertain function. This CDR3 comprises 17 residues. The ends were cut back, 10 bases at V and 4 bases at J, with 29 bases in the middle. The CDR3 coding sequence is TGCGCCACCCGAGGTCCCCACAGGAAAAGGATCGCATACGAGCAGTACTTC. This translates into CATRGPHRKRIAYEQYF.

The chain has TRBV27 and TRBJ2-5; 9 bases match TRBD2. V shed 1 base and J 1 base; nucleotides not matched to a gene: 7. The length of the CDR3 is 17 residues. Germline V lookup: CDR1 MNHEY, CDR2 SMNVEV (reference sequence). The CDR3 here is CASSLFGLARLQETQYF. Here the CDR3 DNA reads TGTGCCAGCAGTTTATTCGGACTAGCGAGACTCCAAGAGACCCAGTACTTC.

A single count supports this clone. The V call is TRBV7-9, the J call TRBJ2-1, with TRBD2 identical over 9 bases. CDR1 is SEHNR and CDR2 is FQNEAQ in the germline V gene (reference sequence). V was clipped by 2 bases and J by 3 bases; unmatched bases: 5. The CDR3 contains 16 residues. CDR3 protein: CASSLTPSGIYNEQFF. DNA of the CDR3: TGTGCCAGCAGCTTAACCCCTAGCGGGATCTACAATGAGCAGTTCTTC.

The chain combines TRBV27 with TRBJ1-2, with 8 bases matching TRBD1. The CDR3 loop spans 16 amino acids. Trimming cost V 4 bases and J 4 bases; bases outside gene matches: 11. Germline CDR1 MNHEY, CDR2 SMNVEV (reference sequence). The chain's CDR3 is CASSSLEDRVSYGYTF. In nucleotides, the CDR3 is TGTGCCAGCAGTTCGTTGGAGGACAGGGTGAGCTATGGCTACACCTTC.

The chain uses TRBV25-1 and TRBJ2-3, with 10 bases matching TRBD2. CDR3 length equals 16 residues. V dropped 3 bases and J dropped 4; count of bases not matched to a gene: 7. From germline, CDR1 is MGHDK and CDR2 SYGVNS. Here the CDR3 DNA reads TGTGCCAGCAGTGACCTAGCGGGGGACGGGGCAGATACGCAGTATTTT. Its translation: CASSDLAGDGADTQYF. Full variable domain (outside the CDR3, taken from reference TRBV25-1 and TRBJ2-3): EADIYQTPRYLVIGTGKKITLECSQTMGHDKMYWYQQDPGMELHLIHYSYGVNSTEKGDLSSESTVSRIRTEHFPLTLESARPSHTSQYLCASSDLAGDGADTQYFGPGTRLTVL.